These T cell receptor beta chains were read from a single sample in a study of OX40 agonist ivuxolimab in advanced cancers. Assay: immunoSEQ multiplex PCR; the TCRdb copy retains only in-frame clones and omits some. The sample contains 65,000 to 85,000 clones, 80% to 95% of which appear only once. The material was CD4+ or CD8+ T cells sorted from blood, obtained in a trial of the OX40 agonist ivuxolimab. These receptors were collected from an adult with an advanced solid tumor such as melanoma, head and neck, liver or kidney cancer. Both conserved end residues are part of each CDR3. The order of the fields is D gene, V gene, clone size, J gene, CDR3 protein, CDR3 DNA. The D gene is left open where the match is weak. Not every row has a clone size; where given, it reads once, few, many or a size class.

d_gene: NA
v_gene: TRBV5-4
abundance: NA
j_gene: TRBJ2-7
CDR3aa: CASSLALGTEDSYEQYF
CDR3nt: TGTGCCAGCAGCTTAGCGCTTGGGACGGAGGACTCCTACGAGCAGTACTTC

d_gene: TRBD1
v_gene: TRBV27
abundance: once
j_gene: TRBJ2-7
CDR3aa: CASSLMGTGYEQYF
CDR3nt: TGTGCCAGCAGTTTAATGGGGACAGGCTACGAGCAGTACTTC

d_gene: NA
v_gene: TRBV7-9
abundance: NA
j_gene: TRBJ1-5
CDR3aa: CASSLGAWNQPQHF
CDR3nt: TGTGCCAGCAGCTTAGGGGCTTGGAATCAGCCCCAGCATTTT

d_gene: NA
v_gene: TRBV5-2
abundance: NA
j_gene: TRBJ2-3
CDR3aa: CASSQESGGTDTQYF
CDR3nt: TGCGCCAGCAGCCAAGAAAGCGGGGGCACAGATACGCAGTATTTT

d_gene: NA
v_gene: TRBV9
abundance: NA
j_gene: TRBJ1-1
CDR3aa: CASSVGDTEAFF
CDR3nt: TGTGCCAGCAGCGTAGGCGACACTGAAGCTTTCTTT

d_gene: NA
v_gene: TRBV7-6
abundance: NA
j_gene: TRBJ2-7
CDR3aa: CASSLGQEFYEQYF
CDR3nt: TGTGCCAGCAGCTTAGGACAGGAATTCTACGAGCAGTACTTC

d_gene: NA
v_gene: TRBV6-6
abundance: NA
j_gene: TRBJ2-7
CDR3aa: CASSYSDGAYEQYF
CDR3nt: TGTGCCAGCAGTTACTCCGATGGGGCCTACGAGCAGTACTTC

d_gene: TRBD1
v_gene: TRBV27
abundance: NA
j_gene: TRBJ2-7
CDR3aa: CASSVGYGQASYEQYF
CDR3nt: TGTGCCAGCAGTGTAGGATACGGACAGGCCTCCTACGAGCAGTACTTC

d_gene: TRBD1
v_gene: TRBV10-3
abundance: NA
j_gene: TRBJ1-3
CDR3aa: CAISESGTGTGNTIYF
CDR3nt: TGTGCCATCAGTGAGTCGGGGACAGGGACTGGAAACACCATATATTTT

d_gene: NA
v_gene: TRBV30
abundance: NA
j_gene: TRBJ2-7
CDR3aa: CAWSKAVDEQYF
CDR3nt: TGTGCCTGGTCCAAGGCGGTGGACGAGCAGTACTTC

d_gene: NA
v_gene: TRBV11-2
abundance: NA
j_gene: TRBJ1-1
CDR3aa: CASSFEGTEAFF
CDR3nt: TGTGCCAGCAGCTTTGAGGGTACTGAAGCTTTCTTT

d_gene: NA
v_gene: TRBV30
abundance: NA
j_gene: TRBJ2-7
CDR3aa: CAWSAKSYEQYF
CDR3nt: TGTGCCTGGAGTGCAAAATCCTACGAGCAGTACTTC

d_gene: TRBD1
v_gene: TRBV10-3
abundance: NA
j_gene: TRBJ2-7
CDR3aa: CATGTGGPYEQYF
CDR3nt: TGTGCCACCGGGACAGGGGGACCCTACGAGCAGTACTTC

d_gene: NA
v_gene: TRBV10-3
abundance: NA
j_gene: TRBJ2-7
CDR3aa: CAISEPGPRYEQYF
CDR3nt: TGTGCCATCAGTGAACCCGGGCCTCGGTACGAGCAGTACTTC

d_gene: NA
v_gene: TRBV29-1
abundance: once
j_gene: TRBJ1-2
CDR3aa: CSVEGWAVESYGYTF
CDR3nt: TGCAGCGTTGAAGGGTGGGCCGTAGAAAGCTATGGCTACACCTTC

d_gene: TRBD1
v_gene: TRBV28
abundance: NA
j_gene: TRBJ1-4
CDR3aa: CASRSGQGFTIVEKLFF
CDR3nt: TGTGCCAGCAGGTCGGGACAGGGTTTTACGATTGTTGAAAAACTGTTTTTT

d_gene: NA
v_gene: TRBV2
abundance: NA
j_gene: TRBJ2-4
CDR3aa: CASSEREAGENIQYF
CDR3nt: TGTGCCAGCAGTGAACGCGAAGCAGGGGAAAACATTCAGTACTTC

d_gene: NA
v_gene: TRBV6-4
abundance: NA
j_gene: TRBJ1-5
CDR3aa: CASRWGENNQPQHF
CDR3nt: TGTGCCAGCCGATGGGGGGAGAACAATCAGCCCCAGCATTTT

d_gene: NA
v_gene: TRBV18
abundance: NA
j_gene: TRBJ1-2
CDR3aa: CASAEPKAGPYGYTF
CDR3nt: TGTGCCAGCGCCGAACCCAAGGCGGGACCCTATGGCTACACCTTC

d_gene: TRBD2
v_gene: TRBV6-4
abundance: NA
j_gene: TRBJ2-3
CDR3aa: CASSDSGGADTQYF
CDR3nt: TGTGCCAGCAGTGACAGCGGGGGGGCAGATACGCAGTATTTT

d_gene: TRBD1
v_gene: TRBV2
abundance: NA
j_gene: TRBJ2-5
CDR3aa: CASSEALEGAGETQYF
CDR3nt: TGTGCCAGCAGTGAAGCGCTTGAGGGGGCGGGCGAGACCCAGTACTTC

d_gene: TRBD1
v_gene: TRBV27
abundance: NA
j_gene: TRBJ2-7
CDR3aa: CASSLGQGNEQYF
CDR3nt: TGTGCCAGCAGCCTGGGACAGGGGAACGAGCAGTACTTC

d_gene: NA
v_gene: TRBV11-2
abundance: NA
j_gene: TRBJ1-2
CDR3aa: CASSLGGDWGGYTF
CDR3nt: TGTGCCAGCAGCTTAGGAGGGGATTGGGGTGGCTACACCTTC

d_gene: NA
v_gene: TRBV6-6
abundance: NA
j_gene: TRBJ2-3
CDR3aa: CASSYGGGGDTQYF
CDR3nt: TGTGCCAGCAGTTACGGTGGGGGCGGGGATACGCAGTATTTT

d_gene: TRBD2
v_gene: TRBV27
abundance: NA
j_gene: TRBJ2-5
CDR3aa: CASSLSGGLQETQYF
CDR3nt: TGTGCCAGCAGTTTAAGCGGGGGCCTCCAAGAGACCCAGTACTTC

d_gene: NA
v_gene: TRBV27
abundance: NA
j_gene: TRBJ1-5
CDR3aa: CASSLAGQNQPQHF
CDR3nt: TGTGCCAGCAGTTTAGCCGGTCAAAATCAGCCCCAGCATTTT

d_gene: TRBD1
v_gene: TRBV27
abundance: NA
j_gene: TRBJ2-1
CDR3aa: CASSRTGFGSYNEQFF
CDR3nt: TGTGCCAGCAGCAGGACAGGATTTGGCTCCTACAATGAGCAGTTCTTC

d_gene: NA
v_gene: TRBV5-6
abundance: NA
j_gene: TRBJ1-1
CDR3aa: CASSLVTEAFF
CDR3nt: TGTGCCAGCAGCTTGGTCACTGAAGCTTTCTTT

d_gene: TRBD2
v_gene: TRBV27
abundance: once
j_gene: TRBJ2-7
CDR3aa: CASSLAGGPDEQYF
CDR3nt: TGTGCCAGCAGTTTAGCGGGGGGGCCGGACGAGCAGTACTTC

d_gene: NA
v_gene: TRBV9
abundance: NA
j_gene: TRBJ1-1
CDR3aa: CASSVVFSEAFF
CDR3nt: TGTGCCAGCAGCGTAGTCTTTTCTGAAGCTTTCTTT

d_gene: NA
v_gene: TRBV9
abundance: NA
j_gene: TRBJ1-2
CDR3aa: CASSVGEWGYTF
CDR3nt: TGTGCCAGCAGCGTAGGGGAATGGGGCTACACCTTC

d_gene: NA
v_gene: TRBV5-1
abundance: NA
j_gene: TRBJ2-1
CDR3aa: CASSLSIDYNEQFF
CDR3nt: TGCGCCAGCAGCTTGAGTATAGATTACAATGAGCAGTTCTTC

d_gene: NA
v_gene: TRBV12-5
abundance: NA
j_gene: TRBJ1-1
CDR3aa: CASGLPSTGSTEAFF
CDR3nt: TGTGCTAGTGGTTTGCCCTCTACGGGGAGCACTGAAGCTTTCTTT

d_gene: NA
v_gene: TRBV5-1
abundance: NA
j_gene: TRBJ2-3
CDR3aa: CASSSGGAPSTDTQYF
CDR3nt: TGCGCCAGCAGCTCAGGGGGGGCGCCGAGCACAGATACGCAGTATTTT

d_gene: NA
v_gene: TRBV2
abundance: NA
j_gene: TRBJ2-7
CDR3aa: CASSETGIQTLTYEQYF
CDR3nt: TGTGCCAGCAGTGAAACCGGGATACAGACGTTAACCTACGAGCAGTACTTC

d_gene: TRBD1
v_gene: TRBV15
abundance: NA
j_gene: TRBJ2-7
CDR3aa: CATSHRTGEGYEQYF
CDR3nt: TGTGCCACCAGCCACCGGACAGGGGAAGGCTACGAGCAGTACTTC

d_gene: NA
v_gene: TRBV9
abundance: NA
j_gene: TRBJ2-1
CDR3aa: CASSGPDRSSYNEQFF
CDR3nt: TGTGCCAGCAGCGGGCCTGACAGGAGCTCCTACAATGAGCAGTTCTTC

d_gene: NA
v_gene: TRBV23-1
abundance: few
j_gene: TRBJ1-2
CDR3aa: CASSQSFRGRYGYTF
CDR3nt: TGCGCCAGCAGTCAATCGTTTAGGGGACGCTATGGCTACACCTTC

d_gene: NA
v_gene: TRBV14
abundance: NA
j_gene: TRBJ2-5
CDR3aa: CASSPFDSETQYF
CDR3nt: TGTGCCAGCAGTCCCTTCGATTCAGAGACCCAGTACTTC

d_gene: NA
v_gene: TRBV27
abundance: NA
j_gene: TRBJ2-2
CDR3aa: CASGTQSGELFF
CDR3nt: TGTGCCAGCGGAACCCAAAGCGGGGAGCTGTTTTTT

d_gene: TRBD2
v_gene: TRBV27
abundance: few
j_gene: TRBJ2-5
CDR3aa: CASSWTRGQETQYF
CDR3nt: TGTGCCAGCAGTTGGACTAGGGGACAAGAGACCCAGTACTTC

d_gene: NA
v_gene: TRBV10-1
abundance: NA
j_gene: TRBJ2-3
CDR3aa: CASSDPGDTQYF
CDR3nt: TGCGCCAGCAGTGACCCGGGAGATACGCAGTATTTT

d_gene: TRBD2
v_gene: TRBV5-1
abundance: NA
j_gene: TRBJ2-5
CDR3aa: CASSLARAGGPEETQYF
CDR3nt: TGCGCCAGCAGCTTGGCGAGGGCGGGGGGGCCGGAAGAGACCCAGTACTTC

d_gene: NA
v_gene: TRBV11-2
abundance: NA
j_gene: TRBJ1-2
CDR3aa: CASSLGGGTAFLHNYGYTF
CDR3nt: TGTGCCAGCAGCTTAGGGGGTGGAACAGCCTTCCTGCATAACTATGGCTACACCTTC

d_gene: NA
v_gene: TRBV19
abundance: NA
j_gene: TRBJ1-6
CDR3aa: CASSWQNNSPLHF
CDR3nt: TGTGCCAGTAGTTGGCAAAATAATTCACCCCTCCACTTT

d_gene: TRBD1
v_gene: TRBV27
abundance: NA
j_gene: TRBJ1-2
CDR3aa: CASSFGQDYGYTF
CDR3nt: TGTGCCAGCAGTTTTGGACAGGACTATGGCTACACCTTC

d_gene: NA
v_gene: TRBV7-9
abundance: NA
j_gene: TRBJ2-7
CDR3aa: CASSSTGVGGLEQYF
CDR3nt: TGTGCCAGCAGCTCCACAGGGGTGGGGGGCCTCGAGCAGTACTTC

d_gene: NA
v_gene: TRBV9
abundance: NA
j_gene: TRBJ2-2
CDR3aa: CASSVEGANTGELFF
CDR3nt: TGTGCCAGCAGCGTAGAAGGGGCAAACACCGGGGAGCTGTTTTTT

d_gene: TRBD2
v_gene: TRBV2
abundance: NA
j_gene: TRBJ2-7
CDR3aa: CASRPGLAMDEQYF
CDR3nt: TGTGCCAGCAGGCCGGGACTAGCGATGGACGAGCAGTACTTC

d_gene: TRBD2
v_gene: TRBV18
abundance: NA
j_gene: TRBJ2-5
CDR3aa: CASSTLAGGQETQYF
CDR3nt: TGTGCCAGCTCCACACTAGCGGGGGGTCAAGAGACCCAGTACTTC

d_gene: TRBD1
v_gene: TRBV13
abundance: once
j_gene: TRBJ2-1
CDR3aa: CASSPGTGVLNGQFF
CDR3nt: TGTGCCAGCAGCCCCGGGACAGGAGTTTTAAATGGGCAGTTCTTC

d_gene: NA
v_gene: TRBV4-1
abundance: NA
j_gene: TRBJ2-2
CDR3aa: CASSHVVGTGELFF
CDR3nt: TGCGCCAGCAGCCACGTCGTGGGAACCGGGGAGCTGTTTTTT